The 29 T cell receptor beta chains listed next were all sequenced from one sample in a study of response to subunit inactivated influenza vaccine. Using its own MiXCR run on the RT-PCR reads, TCRdb lists one record per CDR3 protein. The sample holds under 950,000 distinct CDR3 sequences, 21% seen once. This specimen was PBMCs from blood, taken 5 to 6 days after vaccination. The receptors come from a man in his fifties or sixties who received an inactivated influenza vaccine.

There are a few counts of this clonotype. The V call is TRBV20-1, the J call TRBJ2-5; D gene ambiguous. The V gene lost 6 bases and the J gene lost 4 bases, with 18 bases spanning the gap. The germline V gene encodes CDR1 DFQATT and CDR2 SNEGSKA (reference sequence). CDR3 length: 14 amino acids. CDR3 amino acids: CSAVDATFRETQYF. DNA for the CDR3: TGCAGTGCAGTTGACGCGACATTCAGAGAGACCCAGTACTTC.

Only a few counts were recorded for this clonotype. V is TRBV20-1 and J is TRBJ2-3; 7 bases are shared with TRBD2. CDR1 and CDR2 from the germline V gene are DFQATT and SNEGSKA (reference sequence). Trimming removed 4 bases from V and 0 bases from J; junction bases left unmatched: 7. CDR3 size: 15 residues. CDR3 protein: CSATVRGRSTDTQYF. The CDR3 bases are TGCAGTGCTACTGTACGCGGGAGAAGCACAGATACGCAGTATTTT.

In this sample, this clonotype turned up many times. This sequence joins TRBV9 and TRBJ2-7; D ambiguous. Germline V gene data show CDR1 as SGDLS and CDR2 as YYNGEE. The CDR3 totals 15 residues. Trimming left V 0 bases short and J 1 base short, with 11 bases between. This CDR3 is CASSVGYLGSYEQYF. In DNA, the CDR3 is TGTGCCAGCAGCGTAGGGTATCTGGGATCCTACGAGCAGTACTTC.

The chain couples TRBV19 to TRBJ2-7; 7 bases match TRBD1. Germline CDR1 and CDR2: LNHDA and SQIVND (reference sequence). The CDR3 has 14 residues. V lost 4 bases, J lost 5 bases, and 8 bases stayed unmatched. CDR3 bases: TGTGCCAGTAGTAATGGACAGGCTATGAACGAGCAGTACTTC. Translated, it gives CASSNGQAMNEQYF.

This clonotype was detected ten times or more. The rearrangement uses TRBV7-2 and TRBJ2-6; D could derive from TRBD1 or TRBD2 (5 bases each). Trimming removed 0 bases from V and 0 bases from J, with 12 bases in between. This CDR3 region has 18 residues. Germline values: CDR1 SGHTA, CDR2 FQGNSA. The CDR3 region has the DNA TGTGCCAGCAGCTTAGCACGGGACGGATTCTCTGGGGCCAACGTCCTGACTTTC. Its protein is CASSLARDGFSGANVLTF.

A few counts support this clonotype. This sequence joins TRBV30 and TRBJ1-3, with TRBD1 as a possible D gene (6 bases). There are 13 residues in the CDR3. In germline, CDR1 is GTSNPN, CDR2 SVGIG (reference sequence). DNA of the CDR3: TGTGCTGCGGACAGAATCTCTGGAAACACCATATATTTT. This translates into CAADRISGNTIYF.

A few counts support this clonotype. The chain uses TRBV12-3 or TRBV12-4 and TRBJ2-1, with TRBD2 matching over 10 bases. This CDR3 is 15 amino acids long. Germline trimming cut 5 bases from V and 8 bases from J; bases unmatched to any gene: 9. DNA of the CDR3: TGTGCCAGCAGTCCGAGCGGGAGGGCCAGGGATGAGCAGTTCTTC. It encodes CASSPSGRARDEQFF.

This clonotype was counted ten times or more. CDR3 region: CASSPGDRGQETQYF. In DNA, the CDR3 is TGCGCCAGCAGCCCCGGAGACAGGGGCCAAGAGACCCAGTACTTC. The gene calls are TRBV4-3 and TRBJ2-5; 8 nucleotides match TRBD1. The J segment lost 1 base and the V segment lost 4 bases, leaving 5 bases of the junction unmatched. Germline V gene data show CDR1 as LGHNA and CDR2 as YSLEER. The CDR3 totals 15 residues.

This clonotype was seen repeatedly, ten times or more. The CDR3 DNA follows: TGTGCCAGCTCCTCAGTCCAAGAGACCCAGTACTTC. Translated: CASSSVQETQYF. The rearrangement uses TRBV6-5 and TRBJ2-5; D not resolved. The ends were cut back, 8 bases at V and 1 base at J, with 8 bases in the middle. The CDR3 consists of 12 residues. CDR1 MNHEY and CDR2 SVGAGI come from the germline V gene.

This clonotype turned up a few times. This chain uses TRBV7-9 with TRBJ1-1, with D possibly being TRBD1 (5 bases). This CDR3 contains 15 residues. V was shortened by 0 bases and J by 6 bases, with 14 bases between the two germline ends. The V gene's germline CDR1 is SEHNR and CDR2 FQNEAQ (reference sequence). The CDR3 loop reads CASSLAYRGSPEAFF. The CDR3 DNA reads TGTGCCAGCAGCTTAGCGTACCGGGGGTCGCCTGAAGCTTTCTTT.

V is TRBV27 and J is TRBJ2-2; D call uncertain. The CDR3 consists of 14 residues. The V end lost 3 bases, the J end lost 5 bases, and 10 bases lay between the germline ends. CDR1 and CDR2 (germline): MNHEY, SMNVEV (reference sequence). The CDR3 DNA reads as TGTGCCAGCAGTTTTGGCGTAATAACCGGGGAGCTGTTTTTT. Protein sequence: CASSFGVITGELFF.

The chain uses TRBV15 and TRBJ2-1; 10 bases are a match to TRBD1. This CDR3 is built from 17 residues. Germline V gene lookup returns CDR1 LNHNV and CDR2 YYDKDF (reference sequence). J lost 2 bases, V lost 3 bases, and 7 bases had no gene match. CDR3 in DNA: TGTGCCACCAGCAGCAGACAGGGGGCCCTCGCCTACAATGAGCAGTTCTTC. This gives the protein CATSSRQGALAYNEQFF.

The sample holds a few counts of this clonotype. The chain joins TRBV10-3 to TRBJ2-7, with TRBD2 identical over 10 bases. This CDR3 region has 14 residues. The ends lost 4 bases at V and 6 bases at J; junction bases unmatched: 6. Germline V lookup: CDR1 ENHRY, CDR2 SYGVKD. The CDR3 DNA reads as TGTGCCATCAGTGGGGGGACTAGCGTAGGCGAGCAGTACTTC. Translated: CAISGGTSVGEQYF.

This clonotype was observed a few times. V gene TRBV18 combines with J gene TRBJ2-5; D is undetermined. Looked up from germline, CDR1 is KGHSH and CDR2 is LQKENI. V lost 3 bases and J 4 bases, leaving 9 bases between the germline ends. This CDR3 spans 13 amino acids. As DNA, the CDR3 is TGTGCCAGCTCACCTGCGTCGGGAGAGACCCAGTACTTC. This translates into CASSPASGETQYF.

The rearrangement links TRBV4-3 to TRBJ2-7; a weak D match, TRBD2 (5 bases). Germline CDR1 is LGHNA and CDR2 is YSLEER. The V end lost 6 bases, the J end lost 0 bases, and 18 bases lay between the germline ends. CDR3 size: 16 residues. CDR3: CASSGLSDPLSYEQYF. CDR3 nucleotides: TGCGCCAGCAGTGGACTCTCGGACCCCCTCTCCTACGAGCAGTACTTC.

CDR3 bases: TGCAGTGCTAGAGGGACAGGGCATCAGCCCCAGCATTTT. Translating gives CSARGTGHQPQHF. The chain is built from TRBV20-1 and TRBJ1-5; TRBD1 matches 8 bases. CDR3 length: 13 amino acids. The junction had 1 base not matched to a gene; V was cut back by 1 base and J by 5 bases. Per germline, CDR1 DFQATT and CDR2 SNEGSKA (reference sequence).

This clonotype showed up just once. V and J are TRBV4-1 and TRBJ2-6; 8 bases are shared with TRBD1. This CDR3 spans 17 amino acids. Germline values: CDR1 MGHRA, CDR2 YSYEKL. Losses at the gene ends were 4 bases for V and 3 bases for J; bases not matched to a gene: 8. The CDR3 DNA reads as TGCGCCAGCAGCCGATCGGACAGGGCTGGTGGGGCCAACGTCCTGACTTTC. Translation: CASSRSDRAGGANVLTF.

This clonotype was seen a few times. V usage is TRBV5-1 and J usage is TRBJ2-4; 10 nucleotides line up with TRBD2. CDR3 size: 14 residues. Germline loops: CDR1 SGHRS, CDR2 YFSETQ. The V gene end was trimmed by 8 bases and the J gene end by 5 bases; junction bases not matched to a gene: 7. The CDR3 bases are TGCGCCAGTTCTAGCGGGGGCGGGGAAAACATTCAGTACTTC. Translation gives CASSSGGGENIQYF.

This chain links TRBV20-1 with TRBJ2-1; D gene unclear. Germline CDR1 and CDR2: DFQATT and SNEGSKA (reference sequence). This CDR3 has 16 residues. The V end was cut by 3 bases, the J end by 7 bases, with 22 bases between. The CDR3 region has the DNA TGCAGTGCTAGTAGGGTTGGGCAGCTGGGGTGGAATGAGCAGTTCTTC. Amino acids: CSASRVGQLGWNEQFF.

This clonotype was seen a single time. The V and J genes are TRBV28 and TRBJ2-7; tentatively, D is TRBD1 (9 bases). V was clipped by 3 bases and J by 5 bases, with 23 bases between them. There are 17 residues in the CDR3. The germline gives CDR1 MDHEN, CDR2 SYDVKM. CDR3 nucleotides: TGTGCCAGCAGTTTGGGGGGACAGGGATTAGCGGGGAACGAGCAGTACTTC. It is translated as CASSLGGQGLAGNEQYF.

This clonotype was observed a few times. This chain uses TRBV27 with TRBJ1-2; 7 nucleotides line up with TRBD1. The CDR3 runs to 15 residues. Germline CDR1 MNHEY, CDR2 SMNVEV (reference sequence). The J segment lost 4 bases and the V segment lost 8 bases, leaving 13 bases of the junction unmatched. The CDR3 DNA reads as TGTGCCAGCGGGCCTCAGGGGGAAACCTTCTATGGCTACACCTTC. This codes for CASGPQGETFYGYTF.

This clonotype was seen only a few times. The V and J genes are TRBV11-2 and TRBJ2-1; TRBD2 aligns across 10 bases. Germline V gene data show CDR1 as SGHAT and CDR2 as FQNNGV. J was trimmed by 5 bases and V by 6 bases; bases with no gene match: 7. The CDR3 runs 15 residues. The CDR3 DNA follows: TGTGCCAGCAGAACTTGGACTAGCGGAGACAATGAGCAGTTCTTC. This translates into CASRTWTSGDNEQFF.

This CDR3 reads CASSRIGYSNEQFF. CDR3 DNA: TGTGCCAGCAGCCGCATAGGGTACAGCAATGAGCAGTTCTTC. This rearrangement joins TRBV6-1 to TRBJ2-1; no reliable D call. The CDR3 has 14 amino acids. Germline V gene lookup returns CDR1 MNHNS and CDR2 SASEGT. V lost 6 bases and J lost 6, with 15 bases in between.

The CDR3 DNA is TGTGCCAGCAGTCCCGAGGACAGGGTGGGGTCCCAAGAGACCCAGTACTTC. Translating gives CASSPEDRVGSQETQYF. V gene TRBV28 combines with J gene TRBJ2-5, with 8 bases aligning to TRBD1. V lost 5 bases, J lost 1 base, and 12 bases stayed unmatched. Germline V gene lookup returns CDR1 MDHEN and CDR2 SYDVKM. The CDR3 loop spans 17 amino acids.

The J gene is TRBJ1-4, the V gene TRBV7-2, with TRBD1 identical over 7 bases. Germline CDR1 is SGHTA and CDR2 is FQGNSA. V dropped 0 bases and J dropped 7; count of bases not matched to a gene: 5. The CDR3 sequence is 15 residues long. In DNA, the CDR3 is TGTGCCAGCAGCTTAGCCCGGGACAGCCCTGAAAAACTGTTTTTT. Its protein product is CASSLARDSPEKLFF.

The chain recombines TRBV5-1 with TRBJ2-7, with D possibly called TRBD1 or TRBD2 (5 bases each). From germline, CDR1 is SGHRS and CDR2 YFSETQ. The germline V and J ends were trimmed by 7 bases and 0 bases, with 17 bases remaining between them. The CDR3 length is 15 residues. Here the CDR3 reads CASGKGDGSSYEQYF. DNA for the CDR3: TGCGCCAGCGGAAAAGGGGACGGTAGCTCCTACGAGCAGTACTTC.

A few counts support this clonotype. The CDR3 loop reads CASTQGTLQYF. The CDR3 DNA reads TGTGCCAGCACCCAGGGGACTTTGCAGTATTTT. V and J are TRBV9 and TRBJ2-3; D is tentatively TRBD1 or TRBD2 (6 bases each). This CDR3 comprises 11 residues. Germline-derived CDR1 and CDR2 are SGDLS and YYNGEE. V dropped 6 bases and J dropped 11 bases, with 13 bases sitting between them.

A single count supports this clonotype. The rearrangement joins TRBV9 to TRBJ2-3; D is uncertain. This CDR3 region has 13 residues. The V gene lost 0 bases and the J gene lost 9 bases, with 11 bases spanning the gap. The V gene's germline CDR1 is SGDLS and CDR2 YYNGEE. CDR3 residues: CASSVAAGNTQYF. The CDR3 DNA sequence: TGTGCCAGCAGCGTAGCTGCCGGAAACACGCAGTATTTT.

The chain joins TRBV18 to TRBJ2-7, with D perhaps matching TRBD1 (5 bases). V lost 4 bases and J lost 0, with 22 bases in between. This CDR3 has 18 residues. Germline CDR1 KGHSH, CDR2 LQKENI. The CDR3 reads CASSLTPPQRQSSYEQYF. Here the CDR3 DNA reads TGTGCCAGCTCACTTACCCCCCCCCAACGACAGTCCTCCTACGAGCAGTACTTC.